The 11 T cell receptor beta chains in this list originate from one sample, sequenced in a study of blood T cell repertoires in COVID-19. Clones were read by immunoSEQ multiplex PCR, and TCRdb kept only the in-frame ones, dropping some. The sample consists of fewer than 450,000 clones, roughly 86% of them appearing once. Sequenced input: peripheral blood. Source of these receptors: a woman between 70 and 85 years old with COVID-19, enrolled during active disease.

The chain employs TRBV9 and TRBJ2-2; D ambiguous. The germline CDR1 and CDR2 sequences are SGDLS and YYNGEE. CDR3 length: 12 residues. Trimming removed 1 base at V and 5 bases at J, with 3 bases between. This CDR3 reads CASSVQTGELFF. The CDR3 region has the DNA TGTGCCAGCAGCGTACAAACCGGGGAGCTGTTTTTT.

The chain's CDR3 is CASSYSRSNTEAFF. The CDR3 DNA reads as TGTGCCAGCAGTTACTCGCGGTCGAACACTGAAGCTTTCTTT. The chain uses TRBV6-5 and TRBJ1-1; D not certain. Trimming took 0 bases from V and 1 from J, leaving 6 bases between them. The CDR3 length is 14 residues. Germline V gives CDR1 MNHEY, CDR2 SVGAGI.

This chain joins TRBV5-1 and TRBJ1-6; 7 bases are a match to TRBD1. J was trimmed by 7 bases and V by 4 bases; bases with no gene match: 8. Germline-derived CDR1 and CDR2 are SGHRS and YFSETQ. The CDR3 has 15 residues. The DNA of the CDR3 is TGCGCCAGCAGCGCCGGGACAGCGACGAATTCACCCCTCCACTTT. This translates into CASSAGTATNSPLHF.

This clone was seen once. The CDR3 nucleotides read TGTGCCAGCAGCTTACTACAGGGGGGGAACACTGAAGCTTTCTTT. As protein: CASSLLQGGNTEAFF. J is TRBJ1-1 and V is TRBV7-9; 8 positions match TRBD1. CDR1 is SEHNR and CDR2 is FQNEAQ in the germline V gene (reference sequence). V shed 2 bases and J 1 base; nucleotides not matched to a gene: 3. CDR3 length equals 15 residues.

J is TRBJ1-6 and V is TRBV2; D remains ambiguous. Germline CDR1 reads SNHLY; CDR2 reads FYNNEI. The CDR3 contains 16 residues. Trimming cost V 6 bases and J 0 bases, with 12 bases left between them. The DNA for the CDR3 is TGTGCCAGCAGCTACGGACTGACCTCCTATAATTCACCCCTCCACTTT. The encoded protein is CASSYGLTSYNSPLHF.

The chain combines TRBV6-5 with TRBJ1-1; 8 positions agree with TRBD1. Germline-derived CDR1 and CDR2 are MNHEY and SVGAGI. This CDR3 region has 15 residues. V trimming: 8 bases; J trimming: 0 bases; junction bases outside the gene matches: 8. CDR3 protein: CASCGDRTMNTEAFF. The CDR3 coding sequence is TGTGCCAGCTGCGGGGACAGGACGATGAACACTGAAGCTTTCTTT.

The chain uses TRBV6-5 and TRBJ1-2, with a possible D match to TRBD1 (6 bases). V lost 8 bases and J 3 bases, leaving 10 bases between the germline ends. Germline V gene lookup returns CDR1 MNHEY and CDR2 SVGAGI. This CDR3 has 12 residues. For the CDR3, the DNA is TGTGCCAGCTACCACAGGGACTATGGCTACACCTTC. Its protein is CASYHRDYGYTF.

V and J are TRBV3-1 (or the pseudogene TRBV3-2) and TRBJ2-7; 9 bases agree with TRBD1. CDR3 size: 14 residues. Germline loops: CDR1 LGHDT, CDR2 YNNKEL (reference sequence). Losses at the gene ends were 0 bases for V and 9 bases for J; bases not matched to a gene: 6. CDR3 loop: CASSQDNRGLVQYF. Written as DNA, the CDR3 is TGTGCCAGCAGCCAAGATAACAGGGGGCTTGTGCAGTACTTC.

This clone occurred a few times. V and J are TRBV6-2 or TRBV6-3 and TRBJ2-2, with 9 nucleotides matching TRBD1. CDR3 length: 15 amino acids. Germline-derived CDR1 and CDR2 are MNHEY and SVGEGT. V was clipped by 6 bases and J by 3 bases; unmatched bases: 5. CDR3 region: CASSPTGGHTGELFF. The CDR3, as DNA: TGTGCCAGCAGCCCTACAGGGGGCCACACCGGGGAGCTGTTTTTT.

This rearrangement joins TRBV12-3 or TRBV12-4 to TRBJ1-5; the D is unclear. Trimming left V 2 bases short and J 7 bases short, with 9 bases between. This CDR3 has 13 residues. The CDR3 DNA sequence: TGTGCCAGCAGTTTATCGGGTGGACAGCCCCAGCATTTT. Protein product: CASSLSGGQPQHF.

This chain uses TRBV7-3 with TRBJ1-1; D is possibly TRBD1 (5 bases). Trimming took off 0 bases at V and 6 bases at J, with 11 bases between the two ends. The CDR3 length is 14 residues. CDR1 is SGHTA and CDR2 is FQGTGA in the germline V gene. CDR3: CASSLTSGSAEAFF. In DNA, the CDR3 is TGTGCCAGCAGCTTAACGTCAGGGTCGGCTGAAGCTTTCTTT.